These 22 T cell receptor beta chains were sequenced from one sample in a study of radiation and T cells in renal cell carcinoma. Regarding time point: baseline pretreatment blood. The treatment is: 15 Gy SBRT to primary tumor, nephrectomy 4 weeks later. Sequenced by immunoSEQ multiplex PCR; TCRdb stores in-frame clones only, minus some. The sample includes about 95,000 clones, 80% to 90% of them seen just once. This material consisted of blood, taken from a patient whose treatment included radiotherapy and nephrectomy. The receptors originated from a man aged 50-59 years with renal cell carcinoma.

The chain couples TRBV28 to TRBJ2-7; D may match TRBD1 or TRBD2 (5 bases each). This CDR3 comprises 15 residues. Trimming removed 3 bases at V and 6 bases at J, with 18 bases between. Per germline, CDR1 MDHEN and CDR2 SYDVKM. The CDR3 spells CASSFRGTLGVEQYF. As DNA, the CDR3 is TGTGCCAGCAGTTTTAGGGGTACGTTGGGGGTCGAGCAGTACTTC.

This clone was observed a single time. The rearrangement joins TRBV7-2 to TRBJ2-1; D gene uncertain. V was trimmed by 5 bases and J by 8 bases, leaving 10 bases between them. This CDR3 has 12 amino acids. CDR1 is SGHTA and CDR2 is FQGNSA in the germline V gene. CDR3 protein: CASSPVGYEQFF. The DNA of the CDR3 is TGTGCCAGCAGCCCAGTCGGTTATGAGCAGTTCTTC.

This rearrangement joins TRBV4-2 to TRBJ1-1, with a possible D match to TRBD1 (5 bases). The V gene lost 7 bases and the J gene lost 4 bases, with 22 bases spanning the gap. Germline CDR1 LGHNA, CDR2 YNFKEQ. The CDR3 totals 16 residues. In DNA form, the CDR3 reads TGTGCCAGCACCCCGGCTGGGGGAGAGAAGGGCACTGAAGCTTTCTTT. It translates to CASTPAGGEKGTEAFF.

J is TRBJ2-2 and V is TRBV18; D not resolved. The V gene lost 3 bases and the J gene lost 2 bases, with 7 bases spanning the gap. CDR1 and CDR2 from the germline V gene are KGHSH and LQKENI. The CDR3 totals 14 residues. This CDR3 is CASSPAANTGELFF. CDR3 bases: TGTGCCAGCTCACCTGCGGCTAACACCGGGGAGCTGTTTTTT.

The chain combines TRBV5-1 with TRBJ2-7, with D uncertain. V was pared by 5 bases and J by 3 bases, with 12 bases between. CDR1 and CDR2 (germline): SGHRS, YFSETQ. The CDR3 covers 13 residues. DNA of the CDR3: TGCGCCAGCAGGATGGAGAGCTTCTACGAGCAGTACTTC. It codes for CASRMESFYEQYF.

The rearrangement links TRBV6-1 to TRBJ2-1; the D gene is possibly TRBD2 (5 bases). Germline CDR1 MNHNS, CDR2 SASEGT. The CDR3 is 19 amino acids. V was cut by 0 bases and J by 6 bases, with 24 bases left in between. The CDR3 region is CASSEAGYWRQILANEQFF. CDR3 bases: TGTGCCAGCAGTGAAGCGGGGTATTGGAGGCAAATCCTTGCCAATGAGCAGTTCTTC.

This chain links TRBV7-3 with TRBJ2-1, with TRBD2 identical over 7 bases. V lost 0 bases and J lost 10; bases outside the gene matches: 6. The V gene's germline CDR1 is SGHTA and CDR2 FQGTGA. This CDR3 contains 14 residues. This chain's CDR3 is CASSLTSGLGEQFF. CDR3 bases: TGTGCCAGCAGCTTAACTAGCGGGTTGGGGGAGCAGTTCTTC.

The chain has TRBV2 and TRBJ1-2, with 9 bases matching TRBD1. J gave up 2 bases and V 3 bases, and 4 bases lay outside the gene matches. This CDR3 has 15 amino acids. CDR1 and CDR2 from the germline V gene are SNHLY and FYNNEI. The CDR3 loop reads CASSENRGQNYGYTF. The DNA for the CDR3 is TGTGCCAGCAGTGAGAACAGGGGGCAGAACTATGGCTACACCTTC.

This chain joins TRBV11-3 and TRBJ2-2; the D is unclear. Germline CDR1 SGHNT, CDR2 YENEEA. Trimming took 10 bases from V and 6 from J, leaving 12 bases between them. The CDR3 length is 12 residues. CDR3 in DNA: TGTGCCACCTCATCGGACGCCGGGGAGCTGTTTTTT. Encoded protein: CATSSDAGELFF.

This clone was picked up one time. The chain recombines TRBV30 with TRBJ2-7; a weak D match, TRBD1 (6 bases). Germline V CDR1 and CDR2: GTSNPN, SVGIG (reference sequence). Trimming left V 1 base short and J 2 bases short, with 12 bases between. The CDR3 contains 14 residues. CDR3 nucleotide sequence: TGTGCCTGGAGTGAAACGGACAGAGCCTACGAGCAGTACTTC. Protein: CAWSETDRAYEQYF.

This clone was recorded only once. The chain uses TRBV27 and TRBJ2-7, with D tentatively TRBD2 (6 bases). The ends were cut back, 2 bases at V and 4 bases at J, with 18 bases in the middle. The CDR3 spans 16 residues. CDR1 is MNHEY, CDR2 SMNVEV, per germline (reference sequence). This chain's CDR3 is CASSLRGTQPSYEQYF. CDR3 DNA: TGTGCCAGCAGTTTACGGGGGACTCAACCTTCATACGAGCAGTACTTC.

The V gene is TRBV10-3, the J gene TRBJ2-1; TRBD2 aligns across 13 bases. Germline loops: CDR1 ENHRY, CDR2 SYGVKD. The CDR3 sequence is 17 residues long. V shed 5 bases, J shed 6 bases, and the junction held 10 bases outside the gene matches. The CDR3, as DNA: TGTGCCATCAGTCCGAAGTTTGGGACTAGCGGGATCAATGAGCAGTTCTTC. Protein sequence: CAISPKFGTSGINEQFF.

This sequence joins TRBV19 and TRBJ1-2; weak D call: TRBD1 (6 bases). Germline CDR1 LNHDA, CDR2 SQIVND (reference sequence). The V and J ends lost 6 bases and 7 bases respectively, with 21 bases between them. The CDR3 covers 15 residues. Written as DNA, the CDR3 is TGTGCCAGTAGCACCATAGAGGAACAGGGATTTGGCTACACCTTC. This sequence encodes CASSTIEEQGFGYTF.

The chain uses TRBV18 and TRBJ1-5; the D gene is possibly TRBD1 (5 bases). Trimming cost V 3 bases and J 7 bases, with 16 bases left between them. The CDR3 is 15 residues long. Germline V lookup: CDR1 KGHSH, CDR2 LQKENI. CDR3 nucleotides: TGTGCCAGCTCACCCCCGTTGGGGACCGGCCAGCCCCAGCATTTT. Translating gives CASSPPLGTGQPQHF. The full variable domain, with the rest looked up from reference TRBV18 and TRBJ1-5, is NAGVMQNPRHLVRRRGQEARLRCSPMKGHSHVYWYRQLPEEGLKFMVYLQKENIIDESGMPKERFSAEFPKEGPSILRIQQVVRGDSAAYFCASSPPLGTGQPQHFGDGTRLSIL.

The chain uses TRBV4-1 and TRBJ1-1; D is uncertain. The CDR3 extends over 13 amino acids. Trimming pared 1 base from V and 6 bases from J, leaving 9 bases between. CDR1 MGHRA and CDR2 YSYEKL come from the germline V gene. In DNA, the CDR3 is TGCGCCAGCAGCCAAGTTATGGGATCTGAAGCTTTCTTT. Its translation: CASSQVMGSEAFF.

This clone was recorded only once. The rearrangement joins TRBV7-3 to TRBJ2-2, with TRBD2 matching 10 bases. The junction had 3 bases not matched to a gene; V was cut back by 2 bases and J by 0 bases. The CDR3 loop spans 17 amino acids. Germline V gene lookup returns CDR1 SGHTA and CDR2 FQGTGA. In DNA form, the CDR3 reads TGTGCCAGCAGCTTAGGGCTAGCGGGGGCGAACACCGGGGAGCTGTTTTTT. As protein: CASSLGLAGANTGELFF.

V is TRBV11-1 and J is TRBJ2-2, with D tentatively TRBD1 (5 bases). Germline CDR1 is SGHAT and CDR2 is FQDESV (reference sequence). The V gene lost 1 base and the J gene lost 0 bases, with 9 bases spanning the gap. The CDR3 is 16 residues long. CDR3 DNA sequence: TGTGCCAGCAGCTTAGGGGGCTACGCGAACACCGGGGAGCTGTTTTTT. This translates into CASSLGGYANTGELFF.

The gene calls are TRBV10-3 and TRBJ2-6; D gene ambiguous. The V and J ends lost 2 bases and 1 base respectively, with 6 bases between them. This CDR3 is 15 amino acids long. Germline V gene sequence: CDR1 ENHRY, CDR2 SYGVKD. The CDR3 nucleotides read TGTGCCATCAGTGAGATGTATTCTGGGGCCAACGTCCTGACTTTC. This translates into CAISEMYSGANVLTF.

V gene TRBV2 combines with J gene TRBJ2-6; possible D gene TRBD2, 5 bases. CDR3 length: 14 amino acids. Germline values: CDR1 SNHLY, CDR2 FYNNEI. V lost 7 bases and J lost 0, with 7 bases in between. CDR3 DNA sequence: TGTGCCAGCACCCGGGACTCTGGGGCCAACGTCCTGACTTTC. Translated, it gives CASTRDSGANVLTF.

The chain couples TRBV12-5 to TRBJ2-7, with D perhaps matching TRBD2 (6 bases). V was shortened by 8 bases and J by 3 bases, with 11 bases between the two germline ends. CDR1 and CDR2 (germline): LGHNT, FRNRAP. This CDR3 is 12 amino acids long. For the CDR3, the DNA is TGTGCTAGTTCGGCGGGGCACTACGAGCAGTACTTC. It is translated as CASSAGHYEQYF.

The chain employs TRBV19 and TRBJ2-5; TRBD2 aligns across 13 bases. The V gene's germline CDR1 is LNHDA and CDR2 SQIVND (reference sequence). V trimming: 9 bases; J trimming: 4 bases; junction bases outside the gene matches: 8. The length of the CDR3 is 15 residues. In DNA, the CDR3 is TGTGCCAGCCGGTCGGGACTAGCGGGACGAGAGACCCAGTACTTC. Protein sequence: CASRSGLAGRETQYF.

The V call is TRBV14, the J call TRBJ1-2; no definite D call. This CDR3 is built from 13 residues. V was trimmed by 0 bases and J by 3 bases, leaving 5 bases between them. CDR1 is SGHDN and CDR2 is FVKESK in the germline V gene. CDR3: CASSQDLDYGYTF. The CDR3 DNA reads TGTGCCAGCAGCCAAGATTTGGACTATGGCTACACCTTC.